Listed below are T cell receptor beta chains from one sample, sequenced in a study of blood T cell repertoires in COVID-19. Method: immunoSEQ multiplex PCR; TCRdb's copy keeps in-frame clones and lacks some. This table holds hundreds of thousands of clones, roughly 90% found once. The material sequenced was peripheral blood. Receptor source: a woman aged 30 to 39 with active or convalescent COVID-19. CDR3s include the opening cysteine and the closing phenylalanine or tryptophan. Each record gives: D gene, V gene, J gene, clone size, CDR3 protein, CDR3 DNA. A D gene is named only where the DNA matches it firmly. Some rows have no size entry. The others give once, few or many, or a class for an expanded clone.

TRBD1	TRBV11-3	TRBJ2-3	NA	CASSMDRYTDTQYF	TGTGCCAGCAGCATGGACAGGTACACAGATACGCAGTATTTT
TRBD2	TRBV5-4	TRBJ2-3	NA	CASSSVAGAGTDTQYF	TGTGCCAGCAGCTCAGTAGCGGGGGCAGGCACAGATACGCAGTATTTT
NA	TRBV12-3/TRBV12-4	TRBJ2-2	few	CASLYTGELFF	TGTGCCAGCCTATACACCGGGGAGCTGTTTTTT
NA	TRBV6-1	TRBJ1-5	NA	CASSEQGPVHQPQHF	TGTGCCAGCAGTGAACAGGGTCCGGTGCATCAGCCCCAGCATTTT
TRBD1	TRBV10-3	TRBJ1-1	NA	CAISEGGRNTEAFF	TGTGCCATCAGTGAAGGGGGCCGGAACACTGAAGCTTTCTTT
NA	TRBV6-5	TRBJ2-1	few	CASSFRGQSYNEQFF	TGTGCCAGCAGTTTTCGAGGACAGTCCTACAATGAGCAGTTCTTC
TRBD1	TRBV29-1	TRBJ2-3	NA	CSVGRTGPTDTQYF	TGCAGCGTTGGAAGGACAGGGCCCACAGATACGCAGTATTTT
NA	TRBV15	TRBJ2-2	NA	CATSISYGNTGELFF	TGTGCCACCAGCATCTCTTACGGGAACACCGGGGAGCTGTTTTTT
TRBD2	TRBV5-1	TRBJ2-3	NA	CASSLGTSGSTDTQYF	TGCGCCAGCAGCTTGGGGACTAGCGGGAGCACAGATACGCAGTATTTT
NA	TRBV11-2	TRBJ2-7	NA	CASRPLLGAEQYF	TGTGCCAGCAGACCACTCTTGGGAGCCGAGCAGTACTTC
NA	TRBV27	TRBJ1-2	NA	CASSLSYSSNYGYTF	TGTGCCAGCAGTTTATCGTACAGCTCGAACTATGGCTACACCTTC
NA	TRBV19	TRBJ2-7	few	CASSQLGGRQNEQYF	TGTGCCAGTAGTCAACTAGGGGGACGGCAGAACGAGCAGTACTTC
NA	TRBV6-1	TRBJ1-1	NA	CASSEISGRTEAFF	TGTGCCAGCAGTGAAATCTCCGGGAGGACTGAAGCTTTCTTT
NA	TRBV10-3	TRBJ1-4	NA	CAISDGGSNEKLFF	TGTGCCATCAGTGACGGGGGGTCGAATGAAAAACTGTTTTTT
NA	TRBV2	TRBJ1-1	few	CASTIGGPNTEAFF	TGTGCCAGCACCATAGGGGGACCGAACACTGAAGCTTTCTTT
NA	TRBV18	TRBJ1-2	NA	CASSPQGANYGYTF	TGTGCCAGCTCACCACAGGGGGCTAACTATGGCTACACCTTC
TRBD1	TRBV19	TRBJ1-5	NA	CATGTATQPQHF	TGTGCCACAGGGACAGCAACACAGCCCCAGCATTTT
NA	TRBV15	TRBJ2-2	NA	CATSRDRQITGELFF	TGTGCCACCAGCAGAGATCGACAGATTACCGGGGAGCTGTTTTTT
TRBD1	TRBV11-2	TRBJ1-4	NA	CASSLGPEGGFEKLFF	TGTGCCAGCAGCTTAGGGCCGGAAGGGGGCTTTGAAAAACTGTTTTTT
NA	TRBV7-9	TRBJ2-7	NA	CASSLGGSPTYEQYF	TGTGCCAGCAGCTTAGGAGGGTCCCCCACCTACGAGCAGTACTTC
TRBD1	TRBV27	TRBJ1-6	NA	CASSEGQGGSPLHF	TGTGCCAGCAGTGAGGGACAGGGGGGTTCACCCCTCCACTTT
NA	TRBV11-3	TRBJ2-5	NA	CASSSRLHQETQYF	TGTGCCAGCAGCTCCCGACTACACCAAGAGACCCAGTACTTC
NA	TRBV12-3/TRBV12-4	TRBJ2-1	NA	CASRPTRNEQFF	TGTGCCAGCAGGCCCACTAGAAATGAGCAGTTCTTC
NA	TRBV12-5	TRBJ2-7	NA	CASGRDTTYEQYF	TGTGCTAGTGGCCGGGACACAACCTACGAGCAGTACTTC
NA	TRBV2	TRBJ1-1	NA	CASREGEMNTEAFF	TGTGCCAGCAGGGAAGGGGAGATGAACACTGAAGCTTTCTTT
NA	TRBV28	TRBJ1-2	NA	CASFPPGGAGTYGYTF	TGTGCCAGCTTCCCTCCCGGGGGGGCAGGGACCTATGGCTACACCTTC
TRBD2	TRBV29-1	TRBJ2-1	once	CSVEGGLAGDAYNEQFF	TGCAGCGTTGAAGGGGGACTAGCGGGTGATGCCTACAATGAGCAGTTCTTC